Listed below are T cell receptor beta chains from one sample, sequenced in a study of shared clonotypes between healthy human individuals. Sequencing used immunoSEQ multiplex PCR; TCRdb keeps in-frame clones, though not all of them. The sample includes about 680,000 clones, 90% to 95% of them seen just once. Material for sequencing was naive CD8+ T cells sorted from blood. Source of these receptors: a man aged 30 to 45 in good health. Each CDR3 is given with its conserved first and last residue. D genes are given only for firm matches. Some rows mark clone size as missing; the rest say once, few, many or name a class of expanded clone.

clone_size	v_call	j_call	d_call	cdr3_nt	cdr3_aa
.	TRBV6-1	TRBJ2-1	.	TGTGCCAGCAGTGAAGAACTCCAATACAATGAGCAGTTCTTC	CASSEELQYNEQFF
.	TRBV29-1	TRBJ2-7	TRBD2	TGCAGCGTTTCTCTGGCGGGAGGGAGGATGAACGAGCAGTACTTC	CSVSLAGGRMNEQYF
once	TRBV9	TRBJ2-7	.	TGTGCCAGCAGCGGAGCGTTGAGCTCCTACGAGCAGTACTTC	CASSGALSSYEQYF
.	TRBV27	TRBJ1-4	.	TGTGCCAGCAGTTTCCATTCAAGAGGAGGTGAAAAACTGTTTTTT	CASSFHSRGGEKLFF
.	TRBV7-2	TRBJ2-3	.	TGTGCCAGCAGCCCGCGACAGGACCACACAGATACGCAGTATTTT	CASSPRQDHTDTQYF
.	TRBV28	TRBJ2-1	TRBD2	TGTGCCAGCAGTTTATTTACGGGAGGCTCCTACAATGAGCAGTTCTTC	CASSLFTGGSYNEQFF
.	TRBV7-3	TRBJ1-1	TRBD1	TGTGCCAGCAGCTGGGGACAGGGGCTGACTGAAGCTTTCTTT	CASSWGQGLTEAFF
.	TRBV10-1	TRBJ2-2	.	TGCGCCAGCAGTGATAGTACGAACACCGGGGAGCTGTTTTTT	CASSDSTNTGELFF
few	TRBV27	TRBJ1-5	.	TGTGCCAGCAGTTTTCGTGGGAATCAGCCCCAGCATTTT	CASSFRGNQPQHF
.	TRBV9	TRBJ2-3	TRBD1	TGTGCCAGCAGCCTCGGACAGGCTGCCACAGATACGCAGTATTTT	CASSLGQAATDTQYF
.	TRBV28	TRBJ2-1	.	TGTGCCAGCAGTTTGACTCGGGACTTCCATGAGCAGTTCTTC	CASSLTRDFHEQFF
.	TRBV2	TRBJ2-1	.	TGTGCCAGCAGAGAGGGACCAAACCCCAGGTCCTACAATGAGCAGTTCTTC	CASREGPNPRSYNEQFF
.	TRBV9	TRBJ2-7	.	TGTGCCAGCGGGTACGAGCAGTACTTC	CASGYEQYF
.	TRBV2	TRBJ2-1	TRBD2	TGTGCCAGCAGTGCGGGACTAGCAATTTCCGATGAGCAGTTCTTC	CASSAGLAISDEQFF
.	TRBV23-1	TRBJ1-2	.	TGCGCCAGCAGTCGGTCAGGGAAAATTAACTATGGCTACACCTTC	CASSRSGKINYGYTF
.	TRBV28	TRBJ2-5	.	TGTGCCAGCAGACCGACTGGTGCGGAAGAGACCCAGTACTTC	CASRPTGAEETQYF
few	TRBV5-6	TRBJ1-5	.	TGTGCCAGCAGCTTCTGGGGAGGCAATCAGCCCCAGCATTTT	CASSFWGGNQPQHF
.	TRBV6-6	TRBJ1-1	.	TGTGCCAGCAGTGCTGTGCGCACTGAAGCTTTCTTT	CASSAVRTEAFF
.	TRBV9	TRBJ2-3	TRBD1	TGTGCCAGCAGTCGGGACAGGGGGAACACAGATACGCAGTATTTT	CASSRDRGNTDTQYF
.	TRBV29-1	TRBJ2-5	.	TGCAGCGTTGAGACAGCGCCTCAAGAGACCCAGTACTTC	CSVETAPQETQYF
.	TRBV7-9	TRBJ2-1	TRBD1	TGTGCCAGCAGCGGACAGGGGGCCTACAATGAGCAGTTCTTC	CASSGQGAYNEQFF
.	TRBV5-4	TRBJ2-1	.	TGTGCCAGCAGCTTAGACAGGAGGGATCACCCTACCTACAATGAGCAGTTCTTC	CASSLDRRDHPTYNEQFF
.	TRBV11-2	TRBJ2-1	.	TGTGCCAGCAGCTTGTTGGCAGCATACAATGAGCAGTTCTTC	CASSLLAAYNEQFF